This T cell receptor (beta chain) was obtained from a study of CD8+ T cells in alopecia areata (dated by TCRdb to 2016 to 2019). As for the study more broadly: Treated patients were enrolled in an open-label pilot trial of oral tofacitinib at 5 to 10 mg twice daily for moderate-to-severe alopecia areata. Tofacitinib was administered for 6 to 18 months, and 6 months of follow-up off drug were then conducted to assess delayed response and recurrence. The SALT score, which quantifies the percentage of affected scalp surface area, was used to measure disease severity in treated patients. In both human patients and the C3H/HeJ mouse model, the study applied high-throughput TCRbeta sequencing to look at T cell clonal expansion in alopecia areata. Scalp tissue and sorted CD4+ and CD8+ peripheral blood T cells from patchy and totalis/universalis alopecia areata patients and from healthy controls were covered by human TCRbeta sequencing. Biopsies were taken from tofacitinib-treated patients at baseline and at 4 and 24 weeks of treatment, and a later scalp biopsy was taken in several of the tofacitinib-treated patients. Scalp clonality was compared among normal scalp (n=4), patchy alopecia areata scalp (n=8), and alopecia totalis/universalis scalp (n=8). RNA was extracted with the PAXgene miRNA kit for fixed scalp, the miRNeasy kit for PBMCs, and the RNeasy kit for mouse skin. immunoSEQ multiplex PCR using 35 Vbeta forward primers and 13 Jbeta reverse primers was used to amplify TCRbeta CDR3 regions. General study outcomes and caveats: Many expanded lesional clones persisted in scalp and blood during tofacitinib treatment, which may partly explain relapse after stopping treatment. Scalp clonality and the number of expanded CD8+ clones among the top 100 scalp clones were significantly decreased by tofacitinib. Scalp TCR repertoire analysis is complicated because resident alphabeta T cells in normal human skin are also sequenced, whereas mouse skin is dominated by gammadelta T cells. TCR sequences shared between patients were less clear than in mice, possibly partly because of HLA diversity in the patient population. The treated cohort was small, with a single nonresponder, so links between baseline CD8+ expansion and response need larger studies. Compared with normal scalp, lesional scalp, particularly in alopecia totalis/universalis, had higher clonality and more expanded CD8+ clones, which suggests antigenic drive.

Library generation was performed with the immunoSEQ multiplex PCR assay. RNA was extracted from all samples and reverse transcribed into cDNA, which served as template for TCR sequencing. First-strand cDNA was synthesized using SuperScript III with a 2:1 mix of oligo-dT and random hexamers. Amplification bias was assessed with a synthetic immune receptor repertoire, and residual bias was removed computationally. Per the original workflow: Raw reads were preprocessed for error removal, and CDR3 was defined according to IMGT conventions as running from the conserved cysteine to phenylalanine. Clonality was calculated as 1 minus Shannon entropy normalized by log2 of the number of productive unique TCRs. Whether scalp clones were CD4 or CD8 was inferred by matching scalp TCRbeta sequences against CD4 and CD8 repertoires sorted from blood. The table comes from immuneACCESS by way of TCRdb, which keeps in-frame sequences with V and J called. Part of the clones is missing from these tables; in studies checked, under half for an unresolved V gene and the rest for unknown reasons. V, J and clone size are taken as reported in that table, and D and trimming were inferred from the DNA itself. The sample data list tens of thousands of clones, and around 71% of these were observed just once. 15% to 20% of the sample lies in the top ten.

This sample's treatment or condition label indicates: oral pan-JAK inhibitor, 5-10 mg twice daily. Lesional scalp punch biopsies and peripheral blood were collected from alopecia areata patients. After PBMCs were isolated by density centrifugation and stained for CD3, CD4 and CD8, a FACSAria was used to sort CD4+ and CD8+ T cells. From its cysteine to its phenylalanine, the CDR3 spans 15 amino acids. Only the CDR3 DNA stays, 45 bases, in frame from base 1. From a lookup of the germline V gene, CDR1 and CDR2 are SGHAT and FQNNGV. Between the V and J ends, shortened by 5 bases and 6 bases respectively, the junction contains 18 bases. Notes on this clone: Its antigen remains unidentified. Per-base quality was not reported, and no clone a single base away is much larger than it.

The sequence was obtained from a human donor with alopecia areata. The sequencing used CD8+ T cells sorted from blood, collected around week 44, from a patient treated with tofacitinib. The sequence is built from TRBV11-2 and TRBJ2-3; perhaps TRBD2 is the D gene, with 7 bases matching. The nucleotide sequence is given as TGTGCCAGCAGCCAAGGGGGGAGGGTAGGGGATACGCAGTATTTT. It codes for CASSQGGRVGDTQYF. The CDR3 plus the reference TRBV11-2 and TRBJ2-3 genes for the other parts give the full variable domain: EAGVAQSPRYKIIEKRQSVAFWCNPISGHATLYWYQQILGQGPKLLIQFQNNGVVDDSQLPKDRFSAERLKGVDSTLKIQPAKLEDSAVYLCASSQGGRVGDTQYFGPGTRLTVL.